This entry lists 16 T cell receptor beta chains sequenced from one sample in a study of cytotoxic CD8 clonotypes in ibrutinib-treated CLL. Sequenced by immunoSEQ multiplex PCR; TCRdb stores in-frame clones only, minus some. The sample holds roughly 300,000 clones; roughly four fifths are singletons and the top ten take about 5.8%. Material: PBMCs, obtained at disease progression, from a patient treated with ibrutinib. These receptors came from a human donor with chronic lymphocytic leukemia.

The gene calls are TRBV5-1 and TRBJ2-7, with 9 bases fitting TRBD1. J lost 0 bases, V lost 1 base, and 8 bases had no gene match. Germline CDR1 SGHRS, CDR2 YFSETQ. This CDR3 contains 17 residues. In DNA form, the CDR3 reads TGCGCCAGCAGCTTGATCTTTGGGACAGGGAGCTCCTACGAGCAGTACTTC. Residues: CASSLIFGTGSSYEQYF.

The chain carries TRBV5-8 and TRBJ1-5; TRBD1 matches 7 bases. CDR1 is SGHTS and CDR2 is YDEGEE in the germline V gene. The CDR3 sequence is 15 residues long. The V gene end was trimmed by 1 base and the J gene end by 4 bases; junction bases not matched to a gene: 5. CDR3 DNA: TGTGCCAGCAGCTTGTTGACAGGGAGGAATCAGCCCCAGCATTTT. It is translated as CASSLLTGRNQPQHF.

This clone was counted a few times. The gene calls are TRBV11-2 and TRBJ1-2; the D gene is possibly TRBD1 (5 bases). V was trimmed by 5 bases and J by 8 bases, leaving 12 bases between them. Germline V gene lookup returns CDR1 SGHAT and CDR2 FQNNGV. The CDR3 contains 12 residues. The CDR3 coding sequence is TGTGCCAGCAGCCGGGGAGGGGTGGGCTACACCTTC. Amino acid sequence: CASSRGGVGYTF.

The rearrangement links TRBV5-1 to TRBJ1-1, with D possibly being TRBD1 (6 bases). Germline V gene data show CDR1 as SGHRS and CDR2 as YFSETQ. The CDR3 runs to 16 residues. The V end lost 1 base, the J end lost 1 base, and 14 bases lay between the germline ends. The CDR3 DNA reads as TGCGCCAGCAGCTTGACAGGGCGGATAGCGAACACTGAAGCTTTCTTT. It specifies CASSLTGRIANTEAFF.

The chain combines TRBV5-1 with TRBJ2-3; TRBD2 aligns across 13 bases. Germline V gives CDR1 SGHRS, CDR2 YFSETQ. This CDR3 is 17 amino acids long. J gave up 2 bases and V 0 bases, and 3 bases lay outside the gene matches. The CDR3: CASSLDTSGGATDTQYF. DNA of the CDR3: TGCGCCAGCAGCTTGGATACTAGCGGGGGGGCCACAGATACGCAGTATTTT.

This clone was counted a few times. This rearrangement joins TRBV5-1 to TRBJ2-7; TRBD1 matches 8 bases. The V segment lost 3 bases and the J segment 5 bases; nucleotides outside the gene matches: 4. The CDR3 contains 13 residues. Germline values: CDR1 SGHRS, CDR2 YFSETQ. The CDR3 sequence: CASSSQGADEQYF. The DNA for the CDR3 is TGCGCCAGCAGCTCTCAGGGGGCCGACGAGCAGTACTTC.

This chain joins TRBV9 and TRBJ2-3, with TRBD2 identical over 9 bases. V was clipped by 0 bases and J by 2 bases; unmatched bases: 4. The germline V gene has CDR1 SGDLS and CDR2 YYNGEE. This CDR3 has 16 amino acids. This CDR3 reads CASSVDVAGDTDTQYF. The CDR3, as DNA: TGTGCCAGCAGCGTAGATGTAGCGGGGGACACAGATACGCAGTATTTT.

This rearrangement joins TRBV5-1 to TRBJ2-5; 11 nucleotides line up with TRBD2. The CDR3 loop spans 15 amino acids. CDR1 is SGHRS, CDR2 YFSETQ, per germline. With 6 bases clipped from V and 3 bases from J, the junction kept 7 bases outside the gene matches. Written as DNA, the CDR3 is TGCGCCAGCACCGCTATAGCGGGGGGGAAAGAGACCCAGTACTTC. It codes for CASTAIAGGKETQYF.

The chain combines TRBV10-3 with TRBJ2-7, with 8 positions matching TRBD2. Germline lookup yields CDR1 ENHRY and CDR2 SYGVKD. The CDR3 totals 15 residues. J gave up 0 bases and V 3 bases, and 4 bases lay outside the gene matches. The CDR3 spells CAISDQRGPSYEQYF. The CDR3 bases are TGTGCCATCAGTGACCAGCGGGGGCCCTCCTACGAGCAGTACTTC.

The rearrangement links TRBV28 to TRBJ1-1; 7 bases agree with TRBD1. CDR1 MDHEN and CDR2 SYDVKM come from the germline V gene. J gave up 0 bases and V 5 bases, and 6 bases lay outside the gene matches. The CDR3 sequence is 15 residues long. The CDR3 sequence: CASSPPTGMNTEAFF. Here the CDR3 DNA reads TGTGCCAGCAGTCCCCCGACAGGGATGAACACTGAAGCTTTCTTT.

This sequence joins TRBV7-2 and TRBJ2-2; D gene ambiguous. This CDR3 contains 13 residues. The germline CDR1 and CDR2 sequences are SGHTA and FQGNSA. Deletions cut 2 bases from V and 6 bases from J, with 7 bases between. The CDR3 protein is CASSLRQSGELFF. CDR3 nucleotide sequence: TGTGCCAGCAGCTTAAGGCAGTCCGGGGAGCTGTTTTTT.

This sequence joins TRBV27 and TRBJ1-6; D ambiguous. V was shortened by 6 bases and J by 8 bases, with 14 bases between the two germline ends. The CDR3 consists of 14 residues. Per the germline V gene, CDR1 is MNHEY and CDR2 is SMNVEV (reference sequence). The CDR3 region is CASSPVGFDSPLHF. CDR3 bases: TGTGCCAGCAGCCCCGTGGGTTTTGATTCACCCCTCCACTTT.

The chain recombines TRBV9 with TRBJ2-7, with 8 bases that match TRBD2. The CDR3 runs 14 residues. Looked up from germline, CDR1 is SGDLS and CDR2 is YYNGEE. After removal of 3 bases from V and 1 base from J, the junction contained 3 bases not matched to a gene. The CDR3 DNA follows: TGTGCCAGCAGCGCGGGGGGGATTTCCTACGAGCAGTACTTC. It is translated as CASSAGGISYEQYF.

The V gene is TRBV5-1, the J gene TRBJ1-2; 8 bases align to TRBD1. This CDR3 has 13 amino acids. Germline-derived CDR1 and CDR2 are SGHRS and YFSETQ. V was pared by 4 bases and J by 6 bases, with 5 bases of the junction left unmatched. The CDR3 coding sequence is TGCGCCAGCAGCCTGGCAGGGGGCGATGGCTACACCTTC. Protein sequence: CASSLAGGDGYTF.

The chain has TRBV6-5 and TRBJ1-1, with TRBD1 identical over 8 bases. Germline CDR1 and CDR2: MNHEY and SVGAGI. The CDR3 is made up of 15 amino acids. The J segment lost 0 bases and the V segment lost 4 bases, leaving 4 bases of the junction unmatched. The DNA for the CDR3 is TGTGCCAGCAGTTCTTGGACAGGGCTGAACACTGAAGCTTTCTTT. Translating gives CASSSWTGLNTEAFF.

The chain carries TRBV7-3 and TRBJ2-7; 9 nucleotides line up with TRBD2. Unmatched junction bases numbered 5, after V lost 4 bases and J lost 7 bases. Per germline, CDR1 SGHTA and CDR2 FQGTGA. The CDR3 extends over 13 amino acids. The CDR3 spells CASSSGLAGEQYF. CDR3 DNA sequence: TGTGCCAGCAGCTCGGGACTAGCAGGGGAGCAGTACTTC.